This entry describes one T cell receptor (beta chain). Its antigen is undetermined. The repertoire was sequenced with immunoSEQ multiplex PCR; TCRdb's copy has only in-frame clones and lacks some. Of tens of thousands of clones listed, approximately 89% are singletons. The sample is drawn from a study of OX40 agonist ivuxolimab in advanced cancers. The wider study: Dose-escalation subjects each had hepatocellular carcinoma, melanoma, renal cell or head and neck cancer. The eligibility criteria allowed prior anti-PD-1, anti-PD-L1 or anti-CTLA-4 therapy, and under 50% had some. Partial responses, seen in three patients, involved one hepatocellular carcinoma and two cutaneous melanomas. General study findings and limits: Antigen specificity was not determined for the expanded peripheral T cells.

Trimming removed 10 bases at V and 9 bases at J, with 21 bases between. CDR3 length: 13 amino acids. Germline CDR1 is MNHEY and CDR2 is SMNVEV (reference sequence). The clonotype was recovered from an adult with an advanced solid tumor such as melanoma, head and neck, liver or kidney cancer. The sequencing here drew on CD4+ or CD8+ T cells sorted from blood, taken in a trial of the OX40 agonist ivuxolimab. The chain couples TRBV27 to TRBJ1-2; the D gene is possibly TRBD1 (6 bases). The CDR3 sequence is CATLGGHFLSYTF. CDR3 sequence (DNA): TGTGCCACCCTAGGGGGGCATTTCTTGAGCTACACCTTC.